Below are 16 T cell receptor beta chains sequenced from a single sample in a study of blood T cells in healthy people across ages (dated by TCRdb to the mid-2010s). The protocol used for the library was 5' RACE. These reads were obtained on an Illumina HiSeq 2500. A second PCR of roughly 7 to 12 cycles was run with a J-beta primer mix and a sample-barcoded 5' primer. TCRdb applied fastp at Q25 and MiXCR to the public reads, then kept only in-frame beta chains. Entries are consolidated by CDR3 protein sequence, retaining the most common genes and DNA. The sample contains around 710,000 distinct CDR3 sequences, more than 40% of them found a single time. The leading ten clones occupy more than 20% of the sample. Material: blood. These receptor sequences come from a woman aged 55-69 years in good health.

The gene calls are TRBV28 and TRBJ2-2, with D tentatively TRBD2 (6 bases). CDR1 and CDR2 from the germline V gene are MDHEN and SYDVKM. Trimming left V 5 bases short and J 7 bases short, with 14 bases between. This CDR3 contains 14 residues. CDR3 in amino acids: CASSTAGTSGELFF. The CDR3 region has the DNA TGTGCCAGCAGTACCGCGGGGACGAGCGGGGAGCTGTTTTTT.

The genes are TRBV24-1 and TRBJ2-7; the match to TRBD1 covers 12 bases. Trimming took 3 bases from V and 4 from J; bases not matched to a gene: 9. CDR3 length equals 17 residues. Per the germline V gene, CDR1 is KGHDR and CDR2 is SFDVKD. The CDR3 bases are TGTGCCACCAGTGATCCTAATAGGGGACAGGGGGCATACGAGCAGTACTTC. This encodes CATSDPNRGQGAYEQYF.

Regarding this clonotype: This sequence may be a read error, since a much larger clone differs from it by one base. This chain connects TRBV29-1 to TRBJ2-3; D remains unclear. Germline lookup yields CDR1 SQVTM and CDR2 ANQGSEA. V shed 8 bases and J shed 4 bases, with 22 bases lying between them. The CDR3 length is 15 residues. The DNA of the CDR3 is TGCAGCTCCACGACGCTCCTGGTAGGCGCAGATACGCAGTATTTT. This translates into CSSTTLLVGADTQYF.

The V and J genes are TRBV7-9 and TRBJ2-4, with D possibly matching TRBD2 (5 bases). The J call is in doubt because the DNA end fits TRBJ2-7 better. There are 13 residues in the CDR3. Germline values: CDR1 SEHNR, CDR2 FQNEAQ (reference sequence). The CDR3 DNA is TGTGCCAGCAGCGACAATCGGGATTACGAGCAGTACTTC. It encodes CASSDNRDYEQYF.

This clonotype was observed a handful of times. DNA of the CDR3: TGTGCCAGCAGCTTAGGTATGCAGGGGATGAACACTGAAGCTTTCTTT. Its protein is CASSLGMQGMNTEAFF. The chain couples TRBV7-6 to TRBJ1-1; D may be TRBD1 (6 bases). V lost 1 base, J lost 0 bases, and 12 bases lay in between. Germline assignment: CDR1 SGHVS and CDR2 FNYEAQ. The CDR3 covers 16 residues.

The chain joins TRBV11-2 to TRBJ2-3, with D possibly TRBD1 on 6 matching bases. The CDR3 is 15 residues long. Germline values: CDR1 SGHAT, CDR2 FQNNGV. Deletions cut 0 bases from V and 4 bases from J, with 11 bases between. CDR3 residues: CASSLEGAGADTQYF. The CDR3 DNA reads TGTGCCAGCAGCTTAGAGGGGGCTGGGGCAGATACGCAGTATTTT.

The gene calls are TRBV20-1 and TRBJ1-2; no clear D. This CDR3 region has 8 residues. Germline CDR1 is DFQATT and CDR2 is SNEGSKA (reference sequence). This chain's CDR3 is CGVYGYTF. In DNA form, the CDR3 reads TGCGGGGTCTATGGCTACACCTTC.

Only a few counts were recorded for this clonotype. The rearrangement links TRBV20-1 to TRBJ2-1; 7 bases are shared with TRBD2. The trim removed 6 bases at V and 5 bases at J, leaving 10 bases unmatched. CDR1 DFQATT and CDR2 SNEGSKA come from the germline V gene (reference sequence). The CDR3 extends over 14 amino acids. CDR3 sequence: CSARAGRSNNEQFF. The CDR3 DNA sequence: TGCAGTGCCCGAGCGGGACGGTCTAACAATGAGCAGTTCTTC.

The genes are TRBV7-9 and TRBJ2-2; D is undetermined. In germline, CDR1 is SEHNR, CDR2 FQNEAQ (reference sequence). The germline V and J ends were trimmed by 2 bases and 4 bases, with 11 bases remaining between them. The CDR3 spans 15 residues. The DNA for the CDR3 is TGTGCCAGCAGCTTAACGTTAGCCGCCACCGGGGAGCTGTTTTTT. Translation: CASSLTLAATGELFF.

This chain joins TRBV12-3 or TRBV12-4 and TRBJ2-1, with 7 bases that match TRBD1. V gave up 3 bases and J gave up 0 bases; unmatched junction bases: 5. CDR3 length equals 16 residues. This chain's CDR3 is CASSLGQPSSYNEQFF. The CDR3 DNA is TGTGCCAGCAGTTTGGGACAGCCTAGCTCCTACAATGAGCAGTTCTTC.

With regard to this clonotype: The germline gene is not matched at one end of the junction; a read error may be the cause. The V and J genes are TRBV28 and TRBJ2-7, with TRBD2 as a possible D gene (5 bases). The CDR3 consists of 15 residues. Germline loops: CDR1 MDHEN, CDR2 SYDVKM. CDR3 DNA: TGTGCCAGCAGTTACTACCCCGGGAACTCCTCCGAGCAGTACTTC. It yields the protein CASSYYPGNSSEQYF.

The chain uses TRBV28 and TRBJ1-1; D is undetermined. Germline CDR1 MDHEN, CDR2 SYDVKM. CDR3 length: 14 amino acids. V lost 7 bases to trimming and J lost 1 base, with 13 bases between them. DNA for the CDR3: TGTGCCAGCATTACCGCGACGGCGAACACTGAAGCTTTCTTT. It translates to CASITATANTEAFF.

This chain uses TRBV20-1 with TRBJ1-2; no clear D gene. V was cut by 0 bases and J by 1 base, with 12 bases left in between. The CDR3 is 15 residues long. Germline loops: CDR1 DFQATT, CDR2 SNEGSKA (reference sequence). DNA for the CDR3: TGCAGTGCTAGAGATGTTTCGGCATTTAACTATGGCTACACCTTC. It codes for CSARDVSAFNYGYTF.

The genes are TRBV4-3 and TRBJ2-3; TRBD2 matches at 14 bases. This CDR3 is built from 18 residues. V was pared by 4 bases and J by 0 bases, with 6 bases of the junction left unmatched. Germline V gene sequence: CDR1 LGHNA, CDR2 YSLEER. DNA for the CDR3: TGCGCCAGCAGCCTGGGACTAGCGGGAGAGGGTAGCACAGATACGCAGTATTTT. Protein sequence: CASSLGLAGEGSTDTQYF.

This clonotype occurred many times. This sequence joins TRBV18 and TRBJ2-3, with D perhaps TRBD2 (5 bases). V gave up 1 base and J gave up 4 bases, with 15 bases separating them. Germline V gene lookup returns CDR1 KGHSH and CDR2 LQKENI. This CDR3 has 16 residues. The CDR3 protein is CASSPRAEYPADTQYF. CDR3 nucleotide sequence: TGTGCCAGCTCACCACGAGCGGAGTACCCCGCAGATACGCAGTATTTT.

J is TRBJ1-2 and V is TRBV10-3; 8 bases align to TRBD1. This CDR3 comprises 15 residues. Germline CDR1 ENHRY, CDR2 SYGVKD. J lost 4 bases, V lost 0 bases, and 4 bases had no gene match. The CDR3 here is CAISESQGAGYGYTF. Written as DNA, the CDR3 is TGTGCCATCAGTGAGTCGCAGGGGGCGGGCTATGGCTACACCTTC.